Below, one TCR beta chain is given with its context. Sequencing was performed with immunoSEQ multiplex PCR; in TCRdb, only in-frame clones are kept and a portion is missing. The table records roughly 120,000 clones, around 94% of them present only once. Corrective cardiac operations yielded the resected thymus tissue. Healthy Finnish infants undergoing corrective surgery for congenital heart defects provided the donor material. Trimming pared 1 base from V and 11 bases from J, leaving 15 bases between. The CDR3 is 13 amino acids. CDR1 SGDLS and CDR2 YYNGEE come from the germline V gene. The data originate from a study of human thymus T cells.

The clonotype was recovered from a boy under two years old with a congenital heart defect but otherwise immunologically healthy. Sequencing used thymus tissue. V is TRBV9 and J is TRBJ1-1; the D gene is possibly TRBD1 (5 bases). The chain's CDR3 is CASSVSGEGLAFF. Here the CDR3 DNA reads TGTGCCAGCAGCGTAAGTGGTGAGGGGTTGGCTTTCTTT.